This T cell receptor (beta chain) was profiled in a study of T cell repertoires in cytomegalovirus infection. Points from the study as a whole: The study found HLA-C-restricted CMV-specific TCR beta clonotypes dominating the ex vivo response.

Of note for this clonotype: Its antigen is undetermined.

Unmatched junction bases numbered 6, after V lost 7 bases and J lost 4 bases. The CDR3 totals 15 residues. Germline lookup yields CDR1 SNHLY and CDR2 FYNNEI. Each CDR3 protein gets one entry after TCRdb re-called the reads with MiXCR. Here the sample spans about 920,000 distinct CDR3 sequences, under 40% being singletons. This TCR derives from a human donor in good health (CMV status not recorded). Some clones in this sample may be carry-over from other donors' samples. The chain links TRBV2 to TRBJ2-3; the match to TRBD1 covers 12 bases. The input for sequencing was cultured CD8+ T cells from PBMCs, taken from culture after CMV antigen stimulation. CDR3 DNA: TGTGCCAGCACCGTCCGGGACAGGGGGCCAGATACGCAGTATTTT. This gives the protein CASTVRDRGPDTQYF.